This TCR beta chain was profiled in a study of blood T cell repertoires in COVID-19. Study information: PBMCs, B-cell-depleted T cells, or T cells provided the cDNA or gDNA that made up the material.

As handled by the study authors: Amplifying reference gene primers gave estimates of nucleated cell counts. The table came from immunoSEQ multiplex PCR; TCRdb's copy has only in-frame clones and leaves some out. V and J calls and clone size come straight from that table; D and trimming were deduced from the DNA. This sample yields more than 50,000 clones, of which about 80% are seen a single time; about 9.8% belongs to the top ten. Germline CDR1 and CDR2: LGHDT and YNNKEL (reference sequence). There are 11 residues in the CDR3. The V gene lost 3 bases and the J gene lost 7 bases, with 6 bases spanning the gap.

The rearrangement links TRBV3-1 (or the pseudogene TRBV3-2) to TRBJ1-2; D is unclear. The sequenced material came from peripheral blood. This sequence originates from a human donor in a cohort sampled during active COVID-19. CDR3 sequence (DNA): TGTGCCAGCAGCCAGACTAGTGGCTACACCTTC. Encoded protein: CASSQTSGYTF.